The next 25 T cell receptor beta chains were all read from a single sample in a study of blood T cell repertoires in COVID-19. Assay used: immunoSEQ multiplex PCR; TCRdb lists only in-frame clones, some missing. The data show about 180,000 clones, 80% to 85% seen once. What was sequenced was peripheral blood. The receptors here all came from an elderly woman with COVID-19, enrolled during active disease.

The gene calls are TRBV7-3 and TRBJ2-1; TRBD2 agrees at 7 bases. CDR1 is SGHTA, CDR2 FQGTGA, per germline. The CDR3 is made up of 16 amino acids. The ends lost 4 bases at V and 2 bases at J; junction bases unmatched: 8. CDR3: CASSSLLGGAYNEQFF. The CDR3 nucleotides read TGTGCCAGCAGCTCCCTGCTTGGGGGGGCCTACAATGAGCAGTTCTTC.

J is TRBJ2-3 and V is TRBV19; 8 bases match TRBD1. The CDR3 sequence is 14 residues long. V lost 4 bases, J lost 8 bases, and 8 bases stayed unmatched. Germline V lookup: CDR1 LNHDA, CDR2 SQIVND (reference sequence). The CDR3: CASSTGGGGGTQYF. Written as DNA, the CDR3 is TGTGCCAGTAGTACAGGGGGCGGAGGAGGTACGCAGTATTTT.

The chain couples TRBV11-2 to TRBJ2-2; weak D call: TRBD1 (5 bases). The CDR3 is 13 amino acids. Germline-derived CDR1 and CDR2 are SGHAT and FQNNGV. Trimming took off 4 bases at V and 7 bases at J, with 10 bases between the two ends. CDR3 amino acids: CASSSRRGGELFF. CDR3 nucleotide sequence: TGTGCCAGCAGCTCTCGAAGGGGCGGGGAGCTGTTTTTT. The variable domain in full, completed from reference TRBV11-2 and TRBJ2-2, reads EAGVAQSPRYKIIEKRQSVAFWCNPISGHATLYWYQQILGQGPKLLIQFQNNGVVDDSQLPKDRFSAERLKGVDSTLKIQPAKLEDSAVYLCASSSRRGGELFFGEGSRLTVL.

The chain uses TRBV6-5 and TRBJ1-2; D might be TRBD1 (6 bases). Germline CDR1 and CDR2: MNHEY and SVGAGI. Between the trimmed V and J ends, which lost 2 bases and 7 bases, there was a span of 11 bases. The CDR3 runs to 13 residues. The DNA for the CDR3 is TGTGCCAGCAGTTACAGGGGGAGGGCTGGCTACACCTTC. Its protein product is CASSYRGRAGYTF.

The chain is built from TRBV29-1 and TRBJ1-2; tentative D call: TRBD1 (5 bases). Trimming shortened V by 7 bases and J by 0 bases, and 12 bases separated the two germline ends. The germline gives CDR1 SQVTM, CDR2 ANQGSEA. The CDR3 consists of 13 residues. The CDR3 nucleotides are TGCAGCGCGACACAGGTCTCTAACTATGGCTACACCTTC. Its protein product is CSATQVSNYGYTF.

The chain uses TRBV6-6 and TRBJ2-3; 9 nucleotides align to TRBD2. V was clipped by 5 bases and J by 2 bases; unmatched bases: 5. Germline assignment: CDR1 MNHNY and CDR2 SVGAGI (reference sequence). The length of the CDR3 is 15 residues. The CDR3 is CASSNLAGNTDTQYF. The CDR3 nucleotides are TGTGCCAGCAGTAATCTAGCGGGGAACACAGATACGCAGTATTTT.

The chain couples TRBV18 to TRBJ2-7; 9 bases fit TRBD1. The V and J ends lost 8 bases and 4 bases, in that order; junction bases with no gene match: 6. Germline lookup yields CDR1 KGHSH and CDR2 LQKENI. The CDR3 is 13 amino acids. The CDR3 spells CASTPGQGYEQYF. CDR3 nucleotide sequence: TGTGCCAGCACGCCGGGACAGGGATACGAGCAGTACTTC. The whole variable domain, remainder taken from reference TRBV18 and TRBJ2-7, is NAGVMQNPRHLVRRRGQEARLRCSPMKGHSHVYWYRQLPEEGLKFMVYLQKENIIDESGMPKERFSAEFPKEGPSILRIQQVVRGDSAAYFCASTPGQGYEQYFGPGTRLTVT.

CDR3 sequence reads: CASTGTSNQPQHF. CDR3 coding DNA: TGTGCCAGCACCGGGACTTCCAATCAGCCCCAGCATTTT. The V and J genes are TRBV12-3 or TRBV12-4 and TRBJ1-5; D might be TRBD1 (5 bases). CDR3 size: 13 residues. V dropped 7 bases and J dropped 3 bases, with 10 bases sitting between them.

CDR3 sequence (DNA): TGTGCCAGCAGCCCGAGGACAGGGGAAGATTACGGATCACCCCTCCACTTT. Translation gives CASSPRTGEDYGSPLHF. The chain combines TRBV5-4 with TRBJ1-6; 9 positions agree with TRBD1. With 4 bases clipped from V and 10 bases from J, the junction kept 15 bases outside the gene matches. The CDR3 spans 17 residues. Germline assignment: CDR1 SGHNT and CDR2 YYREEE (reference sequence).

The genes are TRBV5-4 and TRBJ2-4; 8 nucleotides line up with TRBD1. The junction had 6 bases not matched to a gene; V was cut back by 1 base and J by 6 bases. This CDR3 has 15 residues. Germline CDR1 and CDR2: SGHNT and YYREEE (reference sequence). CDR3 sequence: CASSLPGQERNIQYF. CDR3 bases: TGTGCCAGCAGCTTGCCGGGACAGGAAAGAAACATTCAGTACTTC.

The chain combines TRBV9 with TRBJ1-6; the match to TRBD1 covers 7 bases. Trimming cost V 4 bases and J 6 bases; bases outside gene matches: 4. Germline values: CDR1 SGDLS, CDR2 YYNGEE. This CDR3 is built from 14 residues. Here the CDR3 DNA reads TGTGCCAGCAGCCCCGGACAGGTTAATTCACCCCTCCACTTT. It codes for CASSPGQVNSPLHF.

This chain connects TRBV28 to TRBJ2-3; unclear D gene. The V end was cut by 3 bases, the J end by 4 bases, with 11 bases between. CDR1 and CDR2 (germline): MDHEN, SYDVKM. The CDR3 has 14 amino acids. CDR3 in DNA: TGTGCCAGCAGTTTTGTCCAGGAAGCAGATACGCAGTATTTT. It translates to CASSFVQEADTQYF.

To note about this clone: Other nucleotide sequences in the sample specify the same CDR3. This chain uses TRBV12-3 or TRBV12-4 with TRBJ1-3; D not certain. The CDR3 is 12 residues long. V was clipped by 2 bases and J by 4 bases, with 3 bases between them. DNA for the CDR3: TGTGCCAGCAGTTTAAGCGGAAACACCATATATTTT. Its translation is CASSLSGNTIYF.

V and J are TRBV7-9 and TRBJ1-6, with 11 bases matching TRBD1. This CDR3 comprises 14 residues. From germline, CDR1 is SEHNR and CDR2 FQNEAQ (reference sequence). The V and J ends lost 11 bases and 7 bases, in that order; junction bases with no gene match: 7. CDR3 sequence: CAGAGTGGNSPLHF. The CDR3 DNA is TGTGCCGGCGCCGGGACAGGGGGAAATTCACCCCTCCACTTT.

J is TRBJ2-3 and V is TRBV11-3; tentatively, D is TRBD2 (6 bases). This CDR3 is 15 amino acids long. Germline V gene sequence: CDR1 SGHNT, CDR2 YENEEA. V lost 6 bases, J lost 0 bases, and 13 bases lay in between. The CDR3 loop is CASRPRGASTDTQYF. The CDR3 DNA is TGTGCCAGCAGACCGCGCGGGGCTAGCACAGATACGCAGTATTTT. The complete variable domain, with remaining parts taken from reference TRBV11-3 and TRBJ2-3, reads EAGVVQSPRYKIIEKKQPVAFWCNPISGHNTLYWYLQNLGQGPELLIRYENEEAVDDSQLPKDRFSAERLKGVDSTLKIQPAELGDSAVYLCASRPRGASTDTQYFGPGTRLTVL.

This chain connects TRBV9 to TRBJ1-1; D gene unclear. Germline V CDR1 and CDR2: SGDLS, YYNGEE. The V end was cut by 1 base, the J end by 0 bases, with 10 bases between. The CDR3 extends over 15 amino acids. For the CDR3, the DNA is TGTGCCAGCAGCGTATTACAGTTAATGAACACTGAAGCTTTCTTT. This gives the protein CASSVLQLMNTEAFF.

The chain recombines TRBV5-6 with TRBJ2-1; no reliable D call. The V gene lost 0 bases and the J gene lost 2 bases, with 9 bases spanning the gap. Germline V gene data show CDR1 as SGHDT and CDR2 as YYEEEE. The CDR3 totals 15 residues. The CDR3 nucleotides are TGTGCCAGCAGCTTGGAGGTAGGAGCCTACAATGAGCAGTTCTTC. Its protein is CASSLEVGAYNEQFF. Filled out from reference TRBV5-6 and TRBJ2-1, the complete variable domain reads DAGVTQSPTHLIKTRGQQVTLRCSPKSGHDTVSWYQQALGQGPQFIFQYYEEEERQRGNFPDRFSGHQFPNYSSELNVNALLLGDSALYLCASSLEVGAYNEQFFGPGTRLTVL.

V and J are TRBV5-4 and TRBJ2-3; TRBD2 matches at 11 bases. The germline gives CDR1 SGHNT, CDR2 YYREEE (reference sequence). This CDR3 has 18 residues. Germline trimming cut 4 bases from V and 2 bases from J; bases unmatched to any gene: 12. The DNA for the CDR3 is TGTGCCAGCAGCCCTGGGTCCCTAGCGGGGGGAACCACAGATACGCAGTATTTT. It yields the protein CASSPGSLAGGTTDTQYF.

V is TRBV25-1 and J is TRBJ2-2, with a weak D call TRBD2 (6 bases). V was clipped by 6 bases and J by 0 bases, with 14 bases between them. The CDR3 length is 16 residues. Looked up from germline, CDR1 is MGHDK and CDR2 is SYGVNS. Here the CDR3 reads CASSWGVDSNTGELFF. CDR3 coding DNA: TGTGCCAGCAGCTGGGGGGTGGATTCGAACACCGGGGAGCTGTTTTTT.

The chain recombines TRBV5-8 with TRBJ2-7, with D possibly matching TRBD1 (6 bases). Germline CDR1 reads SGHTS; CDR2 reads YDEGEE. The CDR3 has 12 residues. V lost 5 bases, J lost 7 bases, and 13 bases lay in between. The DNA of the CDR3 is TGTGCCAGCAGAACAGGGAACGGGGAGCAGTACTTC. This codes for CASRTGNGEQYF.

This clone came up a few times. This chain joins TRBV6-2 or TRBV6-3 and TRBJ1-1, with TRBD1 as a possible D gene (5 bases). The ends were cut back, 1 base at V and 6 bases at J, with 6 bases in the middle. The CDR3 has 12 amino acids. Germline values: CDR1 MNHEY, CDR2 SVGEGT. This chain's CDR3 is CASSYLGPEAFF. The CDR3 DNA reads TGTGCCAGCAGTTACTTGGGGCCTGAAGCTTTCTTT.

The V and J genes are TRBV28 and TRBJ2-7; 10 positions match TRBD2. Trimming cost V 3 bases and J 2 bases; bases outside gene matches: 10. The CDR3 has 17 amino acids. The V gene's germline CDR1 is MDHEN and CDR2 SYDVKM. CDR3 residues: CASSFQLRTSGTYEQYF. The CDR3, as DNA: TGTGCCAGCAGTTTCCAACTACGGACTAGCGGAACCTACGAGCAGTACTTC.

This sequence joins TRBV7-6 and TRBJ1-4, with D possibly TRBD1 on 5 matching bases. V was cut by 5 bases and J by 7 bases, with 17 bases left in between. The germline V gene has CDR1 SGHVS and CDR2 FNYEAQ. CDR3 length: 15 amino acids. The CDR3 nucleotides are TGTGCCAGCAGCCGCCTTCGACAGAGTGGTGAAAAACTGTTTTTT. Its protein is CASSRLRQSGEKLFF.

In its sample, this clone was seen many times. The J gene is TRBJ2-5, the V gene TRBV5-1; 10 bases are a match to TRBD1. CDR1 and CDR2 from the germline V gene are SGHRS and YFSETQ. The CDR3 is made up of 15 amino acids. With V trimmed by 0 bases and J by 5 bases, 4 bases remained unmatched. This CDR3 reads CASSLEGTGVETQYF. The CDR3 nucleotides are TGCGCCAGCAGCTTGGAGGGGACAGGGGTGGAGACCCAGTACTTC.

The genes are TRBV12-3 or TRBV12-4 and TRBJ1-1, with 8 bases identical to TRBD1. The junction had 9 bases not matched to a gene; V was cut back by 9 bases and J by 6 bases. The CDR3 length is 13 residues. CDR3 residues: CASSRGLGAEAFF. CDR3 nucleotide sequence: TGTGCCAGTTCCAGGGGGCTGGGGGCTGAAGCTTTCTTT.